These 31 T cell receptor beta chains share one sample of origin, sequenced in a study of cytomegalovirus exposure and HLA in healthy donors. Vbeta (60) and Jbeta (13) primers were used in the PCR. Sequencing was performed with immunoSEQ multiplex PCR; in TCRdb, only in-frame clones are kept and a portion is missing. The sample yields around 190,000 clones, 81% seen once. Sequencing was done on a sample of PBMCs. The receptors shown here come from a man between 40 and 49 years old in good health and CMV-seropositive.

The chain couples TRBV4-1 to TRBJ1-2; D is undetermined. CDR1 is MGHRA and CDR2 is YSYEKL in the germline V gene. The CDR3 length is 14 residues. The ends were cut back, 0 bases at V and 4 bases at J, with 9 bases in the middle. The CDR3 coding sequence is TGCGCCAGCAGCCAAGATCCTCAGGTCTATGGCTACACCTTC. Translating it yields CASSQDPQVYGYTF.

The chain is built from TRBV6-6 and TRBJ1-2; D not certain. The germline V gene has CDR1 MNHNY and CDR2 SVGAGI (reference sequence). The V gene lost 0 bases and the J gene lost 4 bases, with 12 bases spanning the gap. This CDR3 has 15 amino acids. The CDR3 bases are TGTGCCAGCAGTTACTCGGCAGAAGGAGGCTATGGCTACACCTTC. Translation gives CASSYSAEGGYGYTF.

V is TRBV5-4 and J is TRBJ2-1, with TRBD2 as a possible D gene (6 bases). Per the germline V gene, CDR1 is SGHNT and CDR2 is YYREEE (reference sequence). The CDR3 extends over 14 amino acids. V was cut by 3 bases and J by 7 bases, with 14 bases left in between. CDR3 DNA: TGTGCCAGCAGCTCCCGGGAGCGTTGGAATGAGCAGTTCTTC. It encodes CASSSRERWNEQFF.

In its sample, this clone was seen a few times. The rearrangement joins TRBV5-6 to TRBJ2-5, with 7 bases fitting TRBD1. TRBJ2-7 matches the DNA end more closely, so the J call is doubtful. The CDR3 is 12 amino acids. Germline V lookup: CDR1 SGHDT, CDR2 YYEEEE. CDR3 protein: CASRKDRYEQYF. In nucleotides, the CDR3 is TGTGCCAGCAGGAAGGACAGGTACGAGCAGTACTTC.

V and J are TRBV27 and TRBJ2-5, with unresolved D. Germline CDR1 is MNHEY and CDR2 is SMNVEV (reference sequence). The CDR3 is 15 amino acids. V lost 0 bases, J lost 2 bases, and 10 bases lay in between. In nucleotides, the CDR3 is TGTGCCAGCAGTTTATCGAGGCTCAATCAAGAGACCCAGTACTTC. Its protein is CASSLSRLNQETQYF.

This clone was counted once. This chain uses TRBV2 with TRBJ1-5; 8 nucleotides agree with TRBD1. This CDR3 spans 12 amino acids. CDR1 is SNHLY and CDR2 is FYNNEI in the germline V gene. V dropped 10 bases and J dropped 6; count of bases not matched to a gene: 5. Here the CDR3 reads CANGQGGQPQHF. The DNA for the CDR3 is TGTGCCAACGGACAGGGAGGTCAGCCCCAGCATTTT. Based on the CDR3 plus reference TRBV2 and TRBJ1-5, the full variable domain is EPEVTQTPSHQVTQMGQEVILRCVPISNHLYFYWYRQILGQKVEFLVSFYNNEISEKSEIFDDQFSVERPDGSNFTLKIRSTKLEDSAMYFCANGQGGQPQHFGDGTRLSIL.

In this sample, this clone turned up a few times. V gene TRBV15 combines with J gene TRBJ2-7; 9 bases match TRBD1. Germline V lookup: CDR1 LNHNV, CDR2 YYDKDF (reference sequence). CDR3 length: 17 residues. With V trimmed by 0 bases and J by 6 bases, 12 bases remained unmatched. CDR3 in amino acids: CATSREAAGQGFFEQYF. The CDR3 DNA is TGTGCCACCAGCAGAGAGGCTGCCGGACAGGGGTTTTTCGAGCAGTACTTC.

The chain combines TRBV6-1 with TRBJ1-6; D gene uncertain. The V end was cut by 1 base, the J end by 13 bases, with 11 bases between. The CDR3 has 13 amino acids. The germline V gene has CDR1 MNHNS and CDR2 SASEGT. The CDR3 sequence: CASSEGPGWPLHF. DNA for the CDR3: TGTGCCAGCAGTGAAGGGCCGGGATGGCCCCTCCACTTT.

This sequence joins TRBV28 and TRBJ2-1; a weak D match, TRBD1 (6 bases). V lost 4 bases, J lost 7 bases, and 23 bases lay in between. Germline CDR1 reads MDHEN; CDR2 reads SYDVKM. The CDR3 has 17 amino acids. The CDR3 sequence: CASSSKMTGVMRNEQFF. For the CDR3, the DNA is TGTGCCAGCAGTTCCAAAATGACAGGCGTTATGAGGAATGAGCAGTTCTTC.

The chain uses TRBV5-4 and TRBJ2-1; 9 bases align to TRBD1. The CDR3 loop spans 15 amino acids. The V gene end was trimmed by 4 bases and the J gene end by 6 bases; junction bases not matched to a gene: 8. CDR1 is SGHNT, CDR2 YYREEE, per germline (reference sequence). The CDR3 coding sequence is TGTGCCAGCAGCCACCCCCCGACAGGGGGCAATGAGCAGTTCTTC. This encodes CASSHPPTGGNEQFF.

V and J are TRBV5-6 and TRBJ2-1; TRBD2 is a possible D gene (5 bases). This CDR3 region has 13 residues. Trimming stripped 6 bases from V and 10 bases from J, with 17 bases between. Germline V gene lookup returns CDR1 SGHDT and CDR2 YYEEEE. The CDR3 sequence is CASTSLGRGEQFF. DNA of the CDR3: TGTGCCAGCACAAGTTTAGGGCGAGGGGAGCAGTTCTTC.

This clone was picked up one time. The genes are TRBV5-1 and TRBJ1-1; D may be TRBD1 (6 bases). Trimming left V 2 bases short and J 3 bases short, with 8 bases between. The CDR3 extends over 13 amino acids. Germline V gene data show CDR1 as SGHRS and CDR2 as YFSETQ. Here the CDR3 DNA reads TGCGCCAGCAGCTTCCAGGGGCACACTGAAGCTTTCTTT. It encodes CASSFQGHTEAFF. Based on the CDR3 plus reference TRBV5-1 and TRBJ1-1, the full variable domain is KAGVTQTPRYLIKTRGQQVTLSCSPISGHRSVSWYQQTPGQGLQFLFEYFSETQRNKGNFPGRFSGRQFSNSRSEMNVSTLELGDSALYLCASSFQGHTEAFFGQGTRLTVV.

The rearrangement links TRBV10-3 to TRBJ2-7; 9 bases match TRBD1. CDR1 is ENHRY, CDR2 SYGVKD, per germline. The CDR3 is 15 amino acids. The junction had 10 bases not matched to a gene; V was cut back by 9 bases and J by 1 base. The CDR3 nucleotides are TGTGCCATTGAATCCGGAGGGACAGGGTCCTACGAGCAGTACTTC. Amino acids: CAIESGGTGSYEQYF.

This clone showed up just once. This chain connects TRBV7-2 to TRBJ2-1; D perhaps matches TRBD2 (6 bases). V lost 5 bases and J 2 bases, leaving 13 bases between the germline ends. The CDR3 has 15 amino acids. The germline V gene encodes CDR1 SGHTA and CDR2 FQGNSA. This CDR3 is CASSRAGDPYNEQFF. CDR3 nucleotide sequence: TGTGCCAGCAGCCGAGCGGGTGACCCCTACAATGAGCAGTTCTTC.

J is TRBJ2-6 and V is TRBV11-2, with TRBD1 identical over 7 bases. The germline CDR1 and CDR2 sequences are SGHAT and FQNNGV. The CDR3 runs to 15 residues. With 5 bases clipped from V and 4 bases from J, the junction kept 5 bases outside the gene matches. The CDR3 here is CASSPTGPGANVLTF. In nucleotides, the CDR3 is TGTGCCAGCAGCCCGACAGGGCCCGGGGCCAACGTCCTGACTTTC.

The chain has TRBV27 and TRBJ2-7, with D perhaps matching TRBD2 (5 bases). CDR3 length equals 16 residues. The ends were cut back, 5 bases at V and 5 bases at J, with 22 bases in the middle. Germline loops: CDR1 MNHEY, CDR2 SMNVEV (reference sequence). The CDR3 nucleotides read TGTGCCAGCAGTACCTCCTGGGAGCGTTCGTTCCACGAGCAGTACTTC. The encoded protein is CASSTSWERSFHEQYF.

The V call is TRBV5-1, the J call TRBJ2-3; a weak D match, TRBD2 (6 bases). The germline CDR1 and CDR2 sequences are SGHRS and YFSETQ. V was shortened by 0 bases and J by 0 bases, with 14 bases between the two germline ends. The CDR3 runs to 17 residues. The CDR3 sequence: CASSLGPLANSTDTQYF. The CDR3 DNA reads as TGCGCCAGCAGCTTGGGCCCGCTAGCGAATAGCACAGATACGCAGTATTTT.

This clone turned up a few times. The chain recombines TRBV7-2 with TRBJ2-2; D gene ambiguous. V was shortened by 5 bases and J by 2 bases, with 9 bases between the two germline ends. This CDR3 is built from 14 residues. Per the germline V gene, CDR1 is SGHTA and CDR2 is FQGNSA. In DNA, the CDR3 is TGTGCCAGCAGCCTGACAAGTAACACCGGGGAGCTGTTTTTT. Its translation is CASSLTSNTGELFF.

This clone has a single count. This chain connects TRBV28 to TRBJ2-5; 13 bases are a match to TRBD2. Germline assignment: CDR1 MDHEN and CDR2 SYDVKM. This CDR3 spans 16 amino acids. V lost 4 bases, J lost 7 bases, and 9 bases stayed unmatched. The CDR3 coding sequence is TGTGCCAGCAGTTCGCGCGGGACTAGCGGGATGACGACCCAGTACTTC. As protein: CASSSRGTSGMTTQYF.

This CDR3 reads CASSTRSEQYF. The CDR3 DNA sequence: TGTGCCAGCAGCACCCGGTCCGAGCAGTACTTC. This chain joins TRBV7-9 and TRBJ2-7; D gene unclear. The CDR3 covers 11 residues. With 5 bases removed from V and 6 bases from J, the gap between germline ends came to 8 bases. CDR1 is SEHNR and CDR2 is FQNEAQ in the germline V gene (reference sequence). The full variable domain, its missing parts supplied by reference TRBV7-9 and TRBJ2-7, is DTGVSQNPRHKITKRGQNVTFRCDPISEHNRLYWYRQTLGQGPEFLTYFQNEAQLEKSRLLSDRFSAERPKGSFSTLEIQRTEQGDSAMYLCASSTRSEQYFGPGTRLTVT.

CDR3 bases: TGTGCCAGCAGCTACCAGGGATACAATGAGCAGTTCTTC. Protein product: CASSYQGYNEQFF. V is TRBV7-3 and J is TRBJ2-1, with a possible D match to TRBD1 (5 bases). V gave up 4 bases and J gave up 4 bases, with 8 bases separating them. CDR1 and CDR2 from the germline V gene are SGHTA and FQGTGA. The CDR3 is 13 residues long.

The chain combines TRBV7-9 with TRBJ2-7; 8 bases align to TRBD1. V lost 5 bases to trimming and J lost 0 bases; unmatched junction nucleotides: 6. There are 15 residues in the CDR3. CDR1 is SEHNR, CDR2 FQNEAQ, per germline (reference sequence). CDR3 DNA sequence: TGTGCCAGCAGCCTCGACAGGGGCTACTCCTACGAGCAGTACTTC. This encodes CASSLDRGYSYEQYF.

The chain employs TRBV28 and TRBJ2-6; tentatively, D is TRBD2 (5 bases). Trimming removed 3 bases from V and 2 bases from J, with 11 bases in between. Germline CDR1 reads MDHEN; CDR2 reads SYDVKM. The CDR3 sequence is 16 residues long. This chain's CDR3 is CASSFPSGAGANVLTF. The CDR3 DNA reads TGTGCCAGCAGTTTTCCGTCCGGGGCTGGGGCCAACGTCCTGACTTTC. The entire variable domain, with the rest obtained from reference TRBV28 and TRBJ2-6, is as follows: DVKVTQSSRYLVKRTGEKVFLECVQDMDHENMFWYRQDPGLGLRLIYFSYDVKMKEKGDIPEGYSVSREKKERFSLILESASTNQTSMYLCASSFPSGAGANVLTFGAGSRLTVL.

The sample holds one count of this clone. The V gene is TRBV19, the J gene TRBJ1-3; D gene ambiguous. The CDR3 has 17 amino acids. Germline loops: CDR1 LNHDA, CDR2 SQIVND (reference sequence). The V gene lost 3 bases and the J gene lost 4 bases, with 19 bases spanning the gap. The CDR3 DNA sequence: TGTGCCAGTAGTATCGGGAGGTCACAAACATGGGGAAACACCATATATTTT. It yields the protein CASSIGRSQTWGNTIYF.

CDR3 DNA sequence: TGTGCCAGCAGTACGACCAGGGGGGAGACCCAGTACTTC. This encodes CASSTTRGETQYF. The chain has TRBV27 and TRBJ2-5; 7 positions match TRBD1. Germline CDR1 reads MNHEY; CDR2 reads SMNVEV (reference sequence). V dropped 5 bases and J dropped 5; count of bases not matched to a gene: 5. The CDR3 has 13 residues.

This chain links TRBV7-9 with TRBJ2-7; a weak D match, TRBD1 (5 bases). V was clipped by 5 bases and J by 1 base, with 18 bases between them. Per germline, CDR1 SEHNR and CDR2 FQNEAQ (reference sequence). CDR3 length: 16 amino acids. Here the CDR3 DNA reads TGTGCCAGCAGCCAAGAGTTCGGGCAGGGTTCCTACGAGCAGTACTTC. Amino acid sequence: CASSQEFGQGSYEQYF.

The chain links TRBV10-2 to TRBJ1-1; 7 bases agree with TRBD1. Germline lookup yields CDR1 WSHSY and CDR2 SAAADI. Trimming cost V 4 bases and J 5 bases; bases outside gene matches: 7. This CDR3 region has 14 residues. The CDR3 sequence is CASSVRAGGTEAFF. DNA of the CDR3: TGCGCCAGCAGTGTGAGGGCAGGGGGTACTGAAGCTTTCTTT.

The V and J genes are TRBV10-3 and TRBJ1-1; 12 bases match TRBD1. The CDR3 consists of 16 residues. With 6 bases clipped from V and 5 bases from J, the junction kept 10 bases outside the gene matches. CDR1 is ENHRY, CDR2 SYGVKD, per germline. The CDR3 is CAIRAGTGGRGTEAFF. CDR3 DNA: TGTGCCATCAGGGCCGGGACAGGGGGCAGGGGGACTGAAGCTTTCTTT.

The chain links TRBV5-1 to TRBJ2-3, with 10 nucleotides matching TRBD2. The length of the CDR3 is 14 residues. CDR1 and CDR2 from the germline V gene are SGHRS and YFSETQ. V lost 6 bases, J lost 3 bases, and 4 bases stayed unmatched. CDR3 DNA: TGCGCCAGCACCCCGGGACTAGCGACAGATACGCAGTATTTT. Translated, it gives CASTPGLATDTQYF.

In its sample, this clone was seen once. The chain joins TRBV7-2 to TRBJ2-1, with D possibly being TRBD2 (5 bases). The CDR3 has 15 residues. Germline V lookup: CDR1 SGHTA, CDR2 FQGNSA. Trimming cost V 4 bases and J 4 bases, with 14 bases left between them. CDR3 loop: CASSYLAGPYNEQFF. CDR3 in DNA: TGTGCCAGCAGCTACCTTGCGGGCCCTTACAATGAGCAGTTCTTC.

V is TRBV4-2 and J is TRBJ2-2, with 7 bases fitting TRBD2. This CDR3 comprises 16 residues. From germline, CDR1 is LGHNA and CDR2 YNFKEQ. V lost 2 bases to trimming and J lost 3 bases; unmatched junction nucleotides: 6. CDR3 amino acids: CASSQMYGGYTGELFF. The CDR3 nucleotides are TGTGCCAGCAGCCAAATGTACGGGGGGTACACCGGGGAGCTGTTTTTT.